Listed below are T cell receptor beta chains from one sample, sequenced in a study of shared clonotypes between healthy human individuals. Method: immunoSEQ multiplex PCR; TCRdb's copy keeps in-frame clones and lacks some. Of around 2,100,000 clones in the sample, about 95% were seen once. The material sequenced was naive CD8+ T cells sorted from blood. Source of these receptors: a man younger than 35 in good health. Both conserved end residues are part of each CDR3. Fields, in order: V gene, J gene, CDR3 protein.

V: TRBV9; J: TRBJ2-7; CDR3: CASSVDSGSYEQYF
V: TRBV10-1; J: TRBJ1-1; CDR3: CASSESKQGFEAFF
V: TRBV27; J: TRBJ2-7; CDR3: CASSGDRAGTYEQYF
V: TRBV19; J: TRBJ1-1; CDR3: CASSIGAGTEAFF
V: TRBV9; J: TRBJ2-1; CDR3: CASSVEGLNNEQFF
V: TRBV2; J: TRBJ2-5; CDR3: CASRGQQETQYF
V: TRBV27; J: TRBJ2-1; CDR3: CASRDSGSFDEQFF
V: TRBV19; J: TRBJ2-4; CDR3: CASSRFGGGQNIQYF
V: TRBV10-3; J: TRBJ2-1; CDR3: CAISEPVGGRYNEQFF
V: TRBV10-3; J: TRBJ1-4; CDR3: CAISVGGGPEKLFF
V: TRBV11-2; J: TRBJ2-7; CDR3: CASSLLRMHEQYF
V: TRBV4-1; J: TRBJ2-1; CDR3: CASSPRLDSVEQFF
V: TRBV6-5; J: TRBJ2-7; CDR3: CASSYSSNYEQYF
V: TRBV9; J: TRBJ1-4; CDR3: CASSLGNTNEKLFF
V: TRBV9; J: TRBJ2-1; CDR3: CASSVEGRQGALNEQFF
V: TRBV6-5; J: TRBJ2-7; CDR3: CASSPGGSYEQYF